Listed here are 18 T cell receptor beta chains from one sample, sequenced in a study of T-cell reconstitution after alpha-beta-depleted transplantation in children. It was with unique molecular identifiers that the TCRbeta library was prepared. A single record per CDR3 protein comes from TCRdb applying MiXCR to the PCR reads. The sample lists about 240,000 distinct CDR3 sequences; roughly 24% were seen once. The sequences come from PBMCs, collected before TCRalphabeta/CD19-depleted stem cell transplant. Source of these receptors: a girl aged 2-10 years with Fanconi anemia, due to receive a stem cell transplant.

CDR3 amino acids: CASSHRTGGVSNTEAFF. For the CDR3, the DNA is TGTGCCAGCAGCCACAGGACCGGAGGGGTCTCAAACACTGAAGCTTTCTTT. The J gene is TRBJ1-1, the V gene TRBV4-2; D is possibly TRBD1 (5 bases). The CDR3 contains 17 residues. The germline gives CDR1 LGHNA, CDR2 YNFKEQ. Trimming removed 3 bases from V and 2 bases from J, with 19 bases in between.

This clonotype was recorded many times. V gene TRBV6-5 combines with J gene TRBJ1-2, with TRBD1 identical over 10 bases. The CDR3 consists of 16 residues. V lost 5 bases and J lost 7; bases outside the gene matches: 13. Germline V gene lookup returns CDR1 MNHEY and CDR2 SVGAGI. CDR3 in amino acids: CASSHTGAGTGAGYTF. The CDR3 DNA sequence: TGTGCCAGCAGTCACACGGGGGCCGGGACAGGGGCTGGCTACACCTTC.

This clonotype was seen only a few times. The V call is TRBV7-9, the J call TRBJ2-1; D is undetermined. CDR1 is SEHNR and CDR2 is FQNEAQ in the germline V gene (reference sequence). The CDR3 length is 13 residues. Trimming took 2 bases from V and 5 from J, leaving 7 bases between them. In nucleotides, the CDR3 is TGTGCCAGCAGCTTAACGGTCCACAATGAGCAGTTCTTC. Amino acids: CASSLTVHNEQFF.

This chain connects TRBV7-9 to TRBJ2-1; no reliable D call. From germline, CDR1 is SEHNR and CDR2 FQNEAQ (reference sequence). The CDR3 is made up of 16 amino acids. Deletions cut 2 bases from V and 5 bases from J, with 16 bases between. The DNA of the CDR3 is TGTGCCAGCAGCTTAACACGTCTAGTACTCAACAATGAGCAGTTCTTC. It is translated as CASSLTRLVLNNEQFF.

This clonotype has at least ten counts. This sequence joins TRBV12-3 or TRBV12-4 and TRBJ2-7, with 10 nucleotides matching TRBD1. Germline trimming cut 5 bases from V and 5 bases from J; bases unmatched to any gene: 6. This CDR3 is built from 14 residues. CDR3 DNA: TGTGCCAGCAGTCCACGACAGGGGGCGAACGAGCAGTACTTC. Protein: CASSPRQGANEQYF.

DNA for the CDR3: TGTGCCATCAGTCCAAGGGACAGGGGCGGGGAGACCCAGTACTTC. This sequence encodes CAISPRDRGGETQYF. V is TRBV10-3 and J is TRBJ2-5, with 10 bases that match TRBD1. Germline-derived CDR1 and CDR2 are ENHRY and SYGVKD. The V gene end was trimmed by 5 bases and the J gene end by 5 bases; junction bases not matched to a gene: 8. The CDR3 covers 15 residues.

In this sample, this clonotype turned up a few times. The chain employs TRBV5-1 and TRBJ2-1; 9 positions match TRBD2. The germline CDR1 and CDR2 sequences are SGHRS and YFSETQ. Unmatched junction bases numbered 4, after V lost 0 bases and J lost 3 bases. The CDR3 is made up of 16 amino acids. Here the CDR3 DNA reads TGCGCCAGCAGCTTGGATCTAGCGGGGCTCTACAATGAGCAGTTCTTC. Its translation: CASSLDLAGLYNEQFF. The variable domain in full, completed from reference TRBV5-1 and TRBJ2-1, reads KAGVTQTPRYLIKTRGQQVTLSCSPISGHRSVSWYQQTPGQGLQFLFEYFSETQRNKGNFPGRFSGRQFSNSRSEMNVSTLELGDSALYLCASSLDLAGLYNEQFFGPGTRLTVL.

This chain connects TRBV7-2 to TRBJ2-1; D unresolved. Germline-derived CDR1 and CDR2 are SGHTA and FQGNSA. CDR3 size: 15 residues. Trimming pared 2 bases from V and 0 bases from J, leaving 8 bases between. This chain's CDR3 is CASSLRANSYNEQFF. In nucleotides, the CDR3 is TGTGCCAGCAGCTTAAGGGCTAACTCCTACAATGAGCAGTTCTTC.

This clonotype was recorded once. This chain uses TRBV15 with TRBJ2-7; possible D gene TRBD1, 6 bases. With 0 bases removed from V and 0 bases from J, the gap between germline ends came to 9 bases. This CDR3 is built from 15 residues. CDR1 and CDR2 from the germline V gene are LNHNV and YYDKDF (reference sequence). This CDR3 is CATSRDGQSSYEQYF. The CDR3, as DNA: TGTGCCACCAGCAGAGACGGACAGAGCTCCTACGAGCAGTACTTC.

The genes are TRBV10-1 and TRBJ2-1; TRBD1 agrees at 11 bases. The CDR3 runs 16 residues. Per the germline V gene, CDR1 is WNHNN and CDR2 is SYGVQD (reference sequence). Germline trimming cut 6 bases from V and 6 bases from J; bases unmatched to any gene: 10. The CDR3 nucleotides read TGCGCCAGCAGCGCCAAACCGGGACAGGGGGTCAATGAGCAGTTCTTC. Its protein is CASSAKPGQGVNEQFF.

This clonotype was counted many times. V is TRBV12-3 or TRBV12-4 and J is TRBJ2-7; D remains unclear. V was cut by 3 bases and J by 0 bases, with 12 bases left in between. The CDR3 loop spans 15 amino acids. The CDR3 is CASSFRAVISYEQYF. The DNA for the CDR3 is TGTGCCAGCAGTTTTCGGGCGGTTATCTCCTACGAGCAGTACTTC.

Remarks on this clonotype: One end of the junction fails to match germline, which may point to a read error. The chain recombines TRBV5-1 with TRBJ2-3; D is possibly TRBD1 (5 bases). The CDR3 covers 13 residues. Germline CDR1 reads SGHRS; CDR2 reads YFSETQ. CDR3 nucleotide sequence: TGCGCCAGCACCATGGAGATAGGCGTACAGGCCTTTTTT. Encoded protein: CASTMEIGVQAFF.

The rearrangement joins TRBV29-1 to TRBJ1-2; 12 bases map to TRBD1. V shed 6 bases, J shed 4 bases, and the junction held 15 bases outside the gene matches. The CDR3 runs to 17 residues. Per the germline V gene, CDR1 is SQVTM and CDR2 is ANQGSEA. The CDR3 coding sequence is TGCAGCGTCTTTCGGGGACAGGGGGCGGCTTCTGTCTATGGCTACACCTTC. Its translation: CSVFRGQGAASVYGYTF.

In regard to this clonotype: This could be a read error, since a much larger clone is one nucleotide away. CDR3 sequence reads: CTTRRDAQYF. In DNA form, the CDR3 reads TGCACGACCAGGAGGGATGCGCAGTATTTT. The V gene is TRBV20-1, the J gene TRBJ2-3; D is perhaps TRBD2 (6 bases). The germline gives CDR1 DFQATT, CDR2 SNEGSKA (reference sequence). The CDR3 is made up of 10 amino acids.

This clonotype appeared many times. The rearrangement uses TRBV15 and TRBJ2-1; TRBD2 aligns across 9 bases. Per the germline V gene, CDR1 is LNHNV and CDR2 is YYDKDF (reference sequence). The CDR3 runs to 15 residues. J was trimmed by 9 bases and V by 0 bases; bases with no gene match: 6. The CDR3 reads CATSRDFSGSPEQFF. CDR3 in DNA: TGTGCCACCAGCAGAGATTTTAGCGGGAGTCCTGAGCAGTTCTTC.

This chain connects TRBV6-2 or TRBV6-3 to TRBJ2-1; 10 positions agree with TRBD2. V lost 6 bases, J lost 7 bases, and 9 bases stayed unmatched. Germline V CDR1 and CDR2: MNHEY, SVGEGT. CDR3 length equals 15 residues. The CDR3 is CASRKSGGAGNEQFF. The CDR3 bases are TGTGCCAGCAGGAAAAGCGGGGGGGCTGGGAATGAGCAGTTCTTC.

The V call is TRBV7-9, the J call TRBJ2-5, with 7 nucleotides matching TRBD1. After removal of 5 bases from V and 5 bases from J, the junction contained 11 bases not matched to a gene. This CDR3 comprises 15 residues. Germline CDR1 and CDR2: SEHNR and FQNEAQ (reference sequence). CDR3 coding DNA: TGTGCCAGCAGCCTAGACTTGACAGGGTGGGAGACCCAGTACTTC. This sequence encodes CASSLDLTGWETQYF.

The rearrangement uses TRBV6-5 and TRBJ2-1; D call uncertain. The CDR3 totals 13 residues. V was pared by 2 bases and J by 5 bases, with 7 bases between. CDR1 is MNHEY, CDR2 SVGAGI, per germline. CDR3 sequence: CASSYDAHNEQFF. The DNA for the CDR3 is TGTGCCAGCAGTTACGACGCTCACAATGAGCAGTTCTTC.